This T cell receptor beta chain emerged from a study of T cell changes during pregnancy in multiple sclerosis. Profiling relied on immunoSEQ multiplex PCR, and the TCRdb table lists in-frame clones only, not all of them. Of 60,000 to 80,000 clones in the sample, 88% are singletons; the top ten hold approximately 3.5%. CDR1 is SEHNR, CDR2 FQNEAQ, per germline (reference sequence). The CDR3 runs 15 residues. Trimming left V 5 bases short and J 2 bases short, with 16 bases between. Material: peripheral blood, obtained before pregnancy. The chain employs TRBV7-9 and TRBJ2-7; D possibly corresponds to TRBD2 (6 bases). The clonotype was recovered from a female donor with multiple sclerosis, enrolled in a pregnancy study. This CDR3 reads CASSPGRTQTYEQYF. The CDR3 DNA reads TGTGCCAGCAGCCCGGGGAGGACCCAAACCTACGAGCAGTACTTC.